This TCR beta chain came from a study of T-cell memory formation after mild COVID-19. MiXCR, applied by TCRdb to the 5' RACE reads, yields one record per CDR3 protein. Of some 210,000 distinct CDR3 sequences in the sample, about a sixth were seen once. Germline V gene sequence: CDR1 GTSNPN, CDR2 SVGIG (reference sequence). Losses at the gene ends were 4 bases for V and 4 bases for J; bases not matched to a gene: 8. The CDR3 contains 14 residues. The V call is TRBV30, the J call TRBJ1-2, with 8 bases matching TRBD1. This TCR was recovered from an adult woman who had mild COVID-19 (a few samples of this study predate the infection). Cell type and time point are not known. Sequencing input: PBMCs or a T cell subset sorted from them (not recorded which). CDR3 sequence: CAWNQGAAIYGYTF. Here the CDR3 DNA reads TGTGCCTGGAATCAGGGGGCTGCTATCTATGGCTACACCTTC.